This T cell receptor beta chain emerged from a study of blood T cell repertoires in COVID-19. TCRdb's table, derived via immunoSEQ multiplex PCR, lists solely in-frame clones and lacks some. Here the sample spans under 300,000 clones, nearly 90% being singletons. The ends lost 6 bases at V and 0 bases at J; junction bases unmatched: 6. The CDR3 spans 15 residues. Germline V gives CDR1 KGHSH, CDR2 LQKENI. The chain has TRBV18 and TRBJ2-3, with TRBD2 identical over 7 bases. The specimen sequenced was peripheral blood. The sequence derives from a woman aged 40 to 55 who had recovered from COVID-19. CDR3 in DNA: TGTGCCAGCTCGCCAACTAGCGCTAGCACAGATACGCAGTATTTT. Translation: CASSPTSASTDTQYF.